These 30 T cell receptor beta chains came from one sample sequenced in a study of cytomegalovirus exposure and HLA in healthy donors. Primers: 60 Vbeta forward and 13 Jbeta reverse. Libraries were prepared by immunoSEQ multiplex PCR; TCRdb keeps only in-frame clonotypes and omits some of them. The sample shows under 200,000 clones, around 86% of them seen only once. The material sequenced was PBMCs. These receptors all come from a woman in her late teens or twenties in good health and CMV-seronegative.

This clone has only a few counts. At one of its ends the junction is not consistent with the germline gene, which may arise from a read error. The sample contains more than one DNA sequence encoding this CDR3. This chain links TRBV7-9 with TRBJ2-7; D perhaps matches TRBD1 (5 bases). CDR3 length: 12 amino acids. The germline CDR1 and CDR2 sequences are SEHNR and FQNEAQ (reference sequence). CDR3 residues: CSSSSQGYEQYF. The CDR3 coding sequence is TGTTCCAGCAGCAGCCAGGGCTACGAGCAGTACTTC.

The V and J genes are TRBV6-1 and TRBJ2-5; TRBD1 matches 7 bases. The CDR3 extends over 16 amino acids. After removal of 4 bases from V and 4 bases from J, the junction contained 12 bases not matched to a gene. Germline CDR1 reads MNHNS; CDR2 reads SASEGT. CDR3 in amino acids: CASSGKTGVGSETQYF. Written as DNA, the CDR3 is TGTGCCAGCAGTGGCAAAACAGGGGTCGGGTCAGAGACCCAGTACTTC.

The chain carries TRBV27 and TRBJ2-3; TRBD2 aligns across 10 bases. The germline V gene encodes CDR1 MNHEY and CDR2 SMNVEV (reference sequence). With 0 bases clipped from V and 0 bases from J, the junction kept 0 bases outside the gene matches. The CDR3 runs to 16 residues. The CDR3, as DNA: TGTGCCAGCAGTTTATCGGGACTAGCGAGCACAGATACGCAGTATTTT. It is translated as CASSLSGLASTDTQYF.

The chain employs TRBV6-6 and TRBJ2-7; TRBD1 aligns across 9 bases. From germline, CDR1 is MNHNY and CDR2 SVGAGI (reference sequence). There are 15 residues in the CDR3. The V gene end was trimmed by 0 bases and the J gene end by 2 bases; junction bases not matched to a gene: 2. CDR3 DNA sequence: TGTGCCAGCAGTTACTCCGGGACAGGGACCTACGAGCAGTACTTC. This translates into CASSYSGTGTYEQYF.

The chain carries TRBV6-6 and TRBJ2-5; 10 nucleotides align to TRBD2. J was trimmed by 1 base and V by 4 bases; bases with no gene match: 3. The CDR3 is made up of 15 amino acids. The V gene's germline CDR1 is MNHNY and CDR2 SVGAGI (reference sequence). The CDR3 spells CASSWLAGAQETQYF. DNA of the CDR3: TGTGCCAGCAGTTGGCTAGCGGGGGCCCAAGAGACCCAGTACTTC.

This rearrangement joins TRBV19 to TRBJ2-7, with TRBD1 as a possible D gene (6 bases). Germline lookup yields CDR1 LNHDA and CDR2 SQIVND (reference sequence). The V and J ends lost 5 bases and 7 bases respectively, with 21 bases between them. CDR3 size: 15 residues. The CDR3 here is CASSSGPGHSGEQYF. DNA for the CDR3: TGTGCCAGTAGTTCCGGTCCGGGACACTCGGGGGAGCAGTACTTC.

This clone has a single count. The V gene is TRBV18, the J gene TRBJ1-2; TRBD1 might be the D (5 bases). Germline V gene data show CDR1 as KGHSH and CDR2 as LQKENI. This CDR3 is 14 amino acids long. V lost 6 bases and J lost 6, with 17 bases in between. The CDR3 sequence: CASSPTGTDDGYTF. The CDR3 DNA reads TGTGCCAGCTCTCCCACCGGGACTGATGATGGCTACACCTTC.

Here the CDR3 DNA reads TGTGCCAGCAGTTACTCGAGAGCGGAGCTGTTTTTT. As protein: CASSYSRAELFF. The gene calls are TRBV6-5 and TRBJ2-2, with D unclear. This CDR3 comprises 12 residues. The germline V gene has CDR1 MNHEY and CDR2 SVGAGI. The germline V and J ends were trimmed by 0 bases and 10 bases, with 6 bases remaining between them.

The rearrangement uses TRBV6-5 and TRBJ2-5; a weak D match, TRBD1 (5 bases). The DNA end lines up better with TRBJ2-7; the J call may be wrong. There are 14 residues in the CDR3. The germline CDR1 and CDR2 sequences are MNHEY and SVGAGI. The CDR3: CASRSSTGTYEQYF. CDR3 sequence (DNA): TGTGCCAGCAGAAGCAGCACAGGTACCTACGAGCAGTACTTC.

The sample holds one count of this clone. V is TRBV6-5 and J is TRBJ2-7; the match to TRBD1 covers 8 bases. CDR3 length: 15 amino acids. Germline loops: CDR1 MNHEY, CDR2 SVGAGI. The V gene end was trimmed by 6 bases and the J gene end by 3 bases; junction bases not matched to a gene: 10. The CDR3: CASRTDRGQGYEQYF. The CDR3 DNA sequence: TGTGCCAGCAGAACCGACAGGGGTCAGGGCTACGAGCAGTACTTC.

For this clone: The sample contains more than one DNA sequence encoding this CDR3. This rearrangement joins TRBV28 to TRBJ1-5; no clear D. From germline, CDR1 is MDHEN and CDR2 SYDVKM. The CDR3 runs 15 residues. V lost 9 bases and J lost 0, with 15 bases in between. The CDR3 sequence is CASSRRSGSNQPQHF. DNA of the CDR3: TGTGCCAGTAGCAGAAGGAGTGGTAGCAATCAGCCCCAGCATTTT.

The DNA of the CDR3 is TGTGCGACCGGAGACAGGGAGGCCTACGAGCAGTACTTC. This codes for CATGDREAYEQYF. The chain is built from TRBV27 and TRBJ2-7, with D possibly matching TRBD1 (7 bases). This CDR3 spans 13 amino acids. In germline, CDR1 is MNHEY, CDR2 SMNVEV (reference sequence).

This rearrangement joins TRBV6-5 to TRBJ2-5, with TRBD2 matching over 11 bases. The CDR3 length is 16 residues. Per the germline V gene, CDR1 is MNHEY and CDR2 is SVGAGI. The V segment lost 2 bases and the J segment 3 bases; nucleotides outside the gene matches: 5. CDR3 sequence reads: CASSYRTSGLKETQYF. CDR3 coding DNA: TGTGCCAGCAGTTACAGGACTAGCGGGCTAAAAGAGACCCAGTACTTC.

CDR3 sequence (DNA): TGCGCCAGCAGCTTAGGACTAGCGGGAAGCAACGAGCAGTACTTC. Translating it yields CASSLGLAGSNEQYF. The V and J genes are TRBV5-1 and TRBJ2-7; 12 bases fit TRBD2. CDR3 size: 15 residues. J was trimmed by 5 bases and V by 2 bases; bases with no gene match: 5. The germline V gene encodes CDR1 SGHRS and CDR2 YFSETQ.

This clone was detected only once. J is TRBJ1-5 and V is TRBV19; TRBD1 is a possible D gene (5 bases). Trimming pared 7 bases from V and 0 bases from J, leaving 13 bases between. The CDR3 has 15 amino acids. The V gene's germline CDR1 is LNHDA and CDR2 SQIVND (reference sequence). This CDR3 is CASTVDNYSNQPQHF. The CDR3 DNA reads TGTGCCAGTACTGTGGACAACTATAGCAATCAGCCCCAGCATTTT. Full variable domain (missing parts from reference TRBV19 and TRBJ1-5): DGGITQSPKYLFRKEGQNVTLSCEQNLNHDAMYWYRQDPGQGLRLIYYSQIVNDFQKGDIAEGYSVSREKKESFPLTVTSAQKNPTAFYLCASTVDNYSNQPQHFGDGTRLSIL.

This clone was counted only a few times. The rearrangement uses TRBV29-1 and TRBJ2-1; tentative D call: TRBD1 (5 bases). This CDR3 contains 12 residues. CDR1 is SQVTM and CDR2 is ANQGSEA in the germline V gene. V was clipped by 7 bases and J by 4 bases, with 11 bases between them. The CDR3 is CSDWTLYNEQFF. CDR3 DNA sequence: TGCAGCGACTGGACACTATACAATGAGCAGTTCTTC.

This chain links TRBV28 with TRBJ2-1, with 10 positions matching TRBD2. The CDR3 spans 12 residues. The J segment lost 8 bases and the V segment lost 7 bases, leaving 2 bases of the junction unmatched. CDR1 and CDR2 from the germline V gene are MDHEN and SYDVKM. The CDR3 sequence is CASTSGSYEQFF. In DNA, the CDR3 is TGTGCCAGCACTAGCGGGAGTTATGAGCAGTTCTTC.

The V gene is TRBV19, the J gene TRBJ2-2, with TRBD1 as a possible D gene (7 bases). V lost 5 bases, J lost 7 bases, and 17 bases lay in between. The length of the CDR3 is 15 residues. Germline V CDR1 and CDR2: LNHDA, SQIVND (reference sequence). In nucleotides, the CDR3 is TGTGCCAGTAGTGCCCTACAGGGGCGGGGCGGGGAGCTGTTTTTT. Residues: CASSALQGRGGELFF.

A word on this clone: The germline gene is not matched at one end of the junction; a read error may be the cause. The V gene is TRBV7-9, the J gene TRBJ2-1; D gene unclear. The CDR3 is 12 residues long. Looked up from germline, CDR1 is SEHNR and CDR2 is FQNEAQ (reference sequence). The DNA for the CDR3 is TGTTCCAGCAGCTTGGGCTATAATGAGCAGTTCTTC. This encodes CSSSLGYNEQFF.

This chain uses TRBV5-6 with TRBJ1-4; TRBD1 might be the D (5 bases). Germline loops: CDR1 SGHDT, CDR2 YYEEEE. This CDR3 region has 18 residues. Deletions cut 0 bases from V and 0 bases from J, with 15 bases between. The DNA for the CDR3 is TGTGCCAGCAGCTTGGGCAGGGACTGGGGTGCAACTAATGAAAAACTGTTTTTT. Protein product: CASSLGRDWGATNEKLFF.

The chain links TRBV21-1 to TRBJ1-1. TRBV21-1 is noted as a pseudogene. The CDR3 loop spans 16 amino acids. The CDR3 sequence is CASSQRGKGGDTEAFF. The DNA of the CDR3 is TGTGCCAGCAGCCAAAGGGGAAAGGGGGGGGACACTGAAGCTTTCTTT.

The chain's CDR3 is CASSQETGRTYEQYF. The CDR3, as DNA: TGTGCCAGCAGCCAAGAGACGGGGAGGACCTACGAGCAGTACTTC. The rearrangement uses TRBV4-2 and TRBJ2-7, with D possibly TRBD2 on 6 matching bases. V lost 0 bases to trimming and J lost 2 bases, with 11 bases between them. CDR1 and CDR2 (germline): LGHNA, YNFKEQ. The CDR3 spans 15 residues.

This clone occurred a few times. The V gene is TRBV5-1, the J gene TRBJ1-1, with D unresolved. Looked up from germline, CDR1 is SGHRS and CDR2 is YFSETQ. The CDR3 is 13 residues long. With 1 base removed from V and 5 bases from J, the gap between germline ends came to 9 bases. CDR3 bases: TGCGCCAGCAGCTTGTTGGGGAGGACTGAAGCTTTCTTT. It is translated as CASSLLGRTEAFF.

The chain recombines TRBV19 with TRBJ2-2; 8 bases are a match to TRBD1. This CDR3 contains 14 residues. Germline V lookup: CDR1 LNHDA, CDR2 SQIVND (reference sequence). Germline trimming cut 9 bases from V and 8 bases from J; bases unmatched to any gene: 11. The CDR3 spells CARRLTGESGELFF. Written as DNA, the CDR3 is TGTGCCAGACGCCTGACAGGGGAATCGGGGGAGCTGTTTTTT.

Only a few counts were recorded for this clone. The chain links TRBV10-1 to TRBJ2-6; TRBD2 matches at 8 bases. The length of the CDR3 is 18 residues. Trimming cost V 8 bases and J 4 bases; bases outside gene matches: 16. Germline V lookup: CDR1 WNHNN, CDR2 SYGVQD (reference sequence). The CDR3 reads CASFQRSGSRGGANVLTF. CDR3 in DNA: TGCGCCAGCTTCCAGCGGAGCGGGAGCCGCGGGGGGGCCAACGTCCTGACTTTC.

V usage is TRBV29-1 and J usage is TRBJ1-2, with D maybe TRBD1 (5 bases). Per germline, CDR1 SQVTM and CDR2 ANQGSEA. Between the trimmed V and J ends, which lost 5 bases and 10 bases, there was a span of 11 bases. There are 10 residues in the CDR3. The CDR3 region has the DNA TGCAGCGTTACCCCGGGGGACTACACCTTC. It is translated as CSVTPGDYTF.

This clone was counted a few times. CDR3 sequence reads: CASSIQGKNTEAFF. The CDR3 region has the DNA TGTGCCAGCAGTATACAGGGGAAGAACACTGAAGCTTTCTTT. The chain couples TRBV2 to TRBJ1-1; 7 bases align to TRBD1. V shed 5 bases and J 1 base; nucleotides not matched to a gene: 4. The length of the CDR3 is 14 residues. From germline, CDR1 is SNHLY and CDR2 FYNNEI.

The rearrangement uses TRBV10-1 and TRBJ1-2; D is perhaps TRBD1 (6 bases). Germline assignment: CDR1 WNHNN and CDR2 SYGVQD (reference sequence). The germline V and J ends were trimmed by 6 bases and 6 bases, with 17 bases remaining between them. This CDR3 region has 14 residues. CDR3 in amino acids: CASSGQIEGHGYTF. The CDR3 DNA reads TGCGCCAGCAGCGGACAGATTGAGGGCCATGGCTACACCTTC.

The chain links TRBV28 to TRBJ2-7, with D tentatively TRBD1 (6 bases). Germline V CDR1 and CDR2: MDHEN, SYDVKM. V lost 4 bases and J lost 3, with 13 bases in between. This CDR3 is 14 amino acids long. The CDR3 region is CASSSPQDSYEQYF. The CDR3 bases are TGTGCCAGCAGTTCCCCCCAGGACAGCTACGAGCAGTACTTC.

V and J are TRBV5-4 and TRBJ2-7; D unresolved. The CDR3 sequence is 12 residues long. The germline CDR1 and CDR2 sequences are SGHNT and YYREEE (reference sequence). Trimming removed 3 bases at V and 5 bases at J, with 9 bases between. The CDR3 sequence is CASSSSRNEQYF. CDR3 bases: TGTGCCAGCAGCTCGTCGAGGAACGAGCAGTACTTC.